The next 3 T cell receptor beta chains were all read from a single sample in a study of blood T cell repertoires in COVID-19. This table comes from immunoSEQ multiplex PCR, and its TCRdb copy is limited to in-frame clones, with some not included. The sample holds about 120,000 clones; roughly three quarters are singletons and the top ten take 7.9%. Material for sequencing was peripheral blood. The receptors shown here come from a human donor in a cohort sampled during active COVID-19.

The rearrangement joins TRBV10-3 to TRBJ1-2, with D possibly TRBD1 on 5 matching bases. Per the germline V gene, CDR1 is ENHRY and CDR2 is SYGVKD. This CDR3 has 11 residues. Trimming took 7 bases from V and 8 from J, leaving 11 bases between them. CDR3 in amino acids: CAITGGEGYTF. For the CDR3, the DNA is TGTGCCATCACGGGAGGGGAGGGCTACACCTTC.

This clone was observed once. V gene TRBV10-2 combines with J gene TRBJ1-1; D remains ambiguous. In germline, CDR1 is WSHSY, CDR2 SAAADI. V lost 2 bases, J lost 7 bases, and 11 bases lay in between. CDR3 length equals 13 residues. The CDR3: CASSEVQPYEAFF. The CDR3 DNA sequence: TGCGCCAGCAGTGAGGTACAGCCTTATGAAGCTTTCTTT.

CDR3 DNA sequence: TGTGCCAGCAGTGCGGGGAGACCCTACGAGCAGTACTTC. Amino acids: CASSAGRPYEQYF. This chain uses TRBV28 with TRBJ2-7; D might be TRBD2 (6 bases). The length of the CDR3 is 13 residues. The germline V gene encodes CDR1 MDHEN and CDR2 SYDVKM. The V gene lost 5 bases and the J gene lost 2 bases, with 10 bases spanning the gap.